Shown below are 32 T cell receptor beta chains from a single sample sequenced in a study of blood T cell repertoires in COVID-19. TCRdb's table, derived via immunoSEQ multiplex PCR, lists solely in-frame clones and lacks some. Of some 220,000 clones detected, approximately 84% appear once; the ten largest clones hold 4% to 4.5%. Specimen: peripheral blood. The receptor set was obtained from a man between 50 and 59 years old with acute or convalescent COVID-19.

For the CDR3, the DNA is TGTGCCAGCAGCTTAGGTAGCAGCCCGAATGAAAAACTGTTTTTT. Amino acids: CASSLGSSPNEKLFF. The J gene is TRBJ1-4, the V gene TRBV11-2; D unclear. CDR1 is SGHAT and CDR2 is FQNNGV in the germline V gene. Between the trimmed V and J ends, which lost 1 base and 5 bases, there was a span of 11 bases. The CDR3 has 15 residues.

The V call is TRBV6-6, the J call TRBJ2-7; D is undetermined. This CDR3 region has 13 residues. V lost 7 bases and J 6 bases, leaving 16 bases between the germline ends. CDR1 MNHNY and CDR2 SVGAGI come from the germline V gene (reference sequence). CDR3: CASTLLEESEQYF. CDR3 bases: TGTGCCAGCACCCTCCTCGAGGAATCCGAGCAGTACTTC.

The V call is TRBV28, the J call TRBJ2-2, with a tentative D call TRBD2 (7 bases). Germline-derived CDR1 and CDR2 are MDHEN and SYDVKM. Trimming removed 3 bases from V and 7 bases from J, with 18 bases in between. This CDR3 spans 16 amino acids. CDR3 residues: CASSFGLGGPNGELFF. The DNA of the CDR3 is TGTGCCAGCAGTTTTGGCTTGGGGGGGCCTAACGGGGAGCTGTTTTTT.

The chain links TRBV19 to TRBJ1-2; D is perhaps TRBD1 (6 bases). This CDR3 comprises 17 residues. Germline CDR1 and CDR2: LNHDA and SQIVND (reference sequence). The V gene lost 4 bases and the J gene lost 0 bases, with 18 bases spanning the gap. CDR3 DNA: TGTGCCAGTAGTACGCCCGGACAGTCTAAGGCTAACTATGGCTACACCTTC. Its translation: CASSTPGQSKANYGYTF.

The genes are TRBV6-6 and TRBJ1-4; 11 bases match TRBD1. V shed 4 bases and J 3 bases; nucleotides not matched to a gene: 4. This CDR3 is 16 amino acids long. Germline CDR1 and CDR2: MNHNY and SVGAGI (reference sequence). The CDR3 region is CASSSGTGGANEKLFF. The CDR3 DNA sequence: TGTGCCAGCAGTTCCGGGACAGGGGGAGCTAATGAAAAACTGTTTTTT.

The rearrangement joins TRBV11-2 to TRBJ2-3, with TRBD2 as a possible D gene (7 bases). Between the trimmed V and J ends, which lost 2 bases and 4 bases, there was a span of 13 bases. The CDR3 runs 15 residues. Germline V gene lookup returns CDR1 SGHAT and CDR2 FQNNGV. CDR3 sequence reads: CASSLSPGGADTQYF. For the CDR3, the DNA is TGTGCCAGCAGCTTATCGCCGGGGGGCGCAGATACGCAGTATTTT.

The V and J genes are TRBV28 and TRBJ2-7; 9 bases line up with TRBD1. The germline CDR1 and CDR2 sequences are MDHEN and SYDVKM. The trim removed 2 bases at V and 5 bases at J, leaving 10 bases unmatched. The CDR3 runs to 16 residues. The CDR3 region is CASSLELGQGLNEQYF. The CDR3 nucleotides read TGTGCCAGCAGTTTAGAGCTGGGACAGGGTCTAAACGAGCAGTACTTC.

This chain uses TRBV6-5 with TRBJ2-2; D not certain. This CDR3 has 11 amino acids. Germline CDR1 MNHEY, CDR2 SVGAGI. V was cut by 6 bases and J by 8 bases, with 7 bases left in between. Here the CDR3 DNA reads TGTGCCAGCAGCACCACTGGGGAGCTGTTTTTT. The encoded protein is CASSTTGELFF.

The rearrangement uses TRBV14 and TRBJ2-3; D gene unclear. The CDR3 totals 13 residues. The germline V gene encodes CDR1 SGHDN and CDR2 FVKESK. V was trimmed by 4 bases and J by 2 bases, leaving 7 bases between them. DNA for the CDR3: TGTGCCAGCAGCCGAGTTGTCACAGATACGCAGTATTTT. It encodes CASSRVVTDTQYF.

CDR3 protein: CASIHSGTDTEAFF. The CDR3 DNA follows: TGTGCCAGCATTCATTCAGGGACAGACACTGAAGCTTTCTTT. This sequence joins TRBV6-5 and TRBJ1-1, with TRBD1 identical over 7 bases. V dropped 7 bases and J dropped 3; count of bases not matched to a gene: 8. The CDR3 has 14 amino acids. Germline loops: CDR1 MNHEY, CDR2 SVGAGI.

The genes are TRBV4-1 and TRBJ1-3; 7 bases agree with TRBD1. The CDR3 is 14 residues long. With V trimmed by 6 bases and J by 4 bases, 6 bases remained unmatched. CDR1 MGHRA and CDR2 YSYEKL come from the germline V gene. The CDR3 DNA reads as TGCGCCAGCAGGCCTACAGGGGTAGGAAACACCATATATTTT. Amino acids: CASRPTGVGNTIYF.

The sample holds a few counts of this clone. This sequence joins TRBV29-1 and TRBJ1-1; D is undetermined. CDR1 is SQVTM and CDR2 is ANQGSEA in the germline V gene. The CDR3 is made up of 11 amino acids. V lost 3 bases to trimming and J lost 0 bases, with 2 bases between them. CDR3 loop: CSVDVNTEAFF. The DNA for the CDR3 is TGCAGCGTTGACGTGAACACTGAAGCTTTCTTT.

The V gene is TRBV7-9, the J gene TRBJ2-1; 10 nucleotides line up with TRBD2. With 5 bases clipped from V and 8 bases from J, the junction kept 6 bases outside the gene matches. Per the germline V gene, CDR1 is SEHNR and CDR2 is FQNEAQ (reference sequence). The CDR3 covers 14 residues. DNA of the CDR3: TGTGCCAGCAGCCCGCTAGCGGGGGTACATGAGCAGTTCTTC. Its protein product is CASSPLAGVHEQFF. The variable domain in full, with the rest retrieved from reference TRBV7-9 and TRBJ2-1, is DTGVSQNPRHKITKRGQNVTFRCDPISEHNRLYWYRQTLGQGPEFLTYFQNEAQLEKSRLLSDRFSAERPKGSFSTLEIQRTEQGDSAMYLCASSPLAGVHEQFFGPGTRLTVL.

The chain joins TRBV4-2 to TRBJ2-1, with 8 positions matching TRBD2. The germline V gene has CDR1 LGHNA and CDR2 YNFKEQ. The CDR3 contains 16 residues. V was pared by 4 bases and J by 2 bases, with 7 bases of the junction left unmatched. CDR3: CASSPQREITYNEQFF. DNA of the CDR3: TGTGCCAGCAGCCCCCAGCGGGAGATCACCTACAATGAGCAGTTCTTC.

This rearrangement joins TRBV7-3 to TRBJ1-1; tentative D call: TRBD1 (6 bases). Germline V gene lookup returns CDR1 SGHTA and CDR2 FQGTGA. V dropped 0 bases and J dropped 7 bases, with 9 bases sitting between them. The CDR3 has 13 amino acids. Here the CDR3 DNA reads TGTGCCAGCAGCTTAACGTCGGACAGTGAAGCTTTCTTT. Amino acids: CASSLTSDSEAFF.

The chain employs TRBV6-1 and TRBJ1-2; 7 bases fit TRBD1. Germline-derived CDR1 and CDR2 are MNHNS and SASEGT. The V and J ends lost 2 bases and 7 bases, in that order; junction bases with no gene match: 10. This CDR3 region has 15 residues. For the CDR3, the DNA is TGTGCCAGCAGTGAAAGCCAACAGGGGAGCCGTGGCTACACCTTC. Encoded protein: CASSESQQGSRGYTF.

The rearrangement uses TRBV4-1 and TRBJ1-1; 7 bases map to TRBD1. V lost 5 bases to trimming and J lost 4 bases; unmatched junction nucleotides: 10. The CDR3 loop spans 15 amino acids. Germline V gives CDR1 MGHRA, CDR2 YSYEKL. The CDR3 DNA follows: TGCGCCAGCAGCTCCGGACAAGGGGGCACCACTGAAGCTTTCTTT. This translates into CASSSGQGGTTEAFF.

The rearrangement joins TRBV6-5 to TRBJ2-5, with D maybe TRBD2 (6 bases). Trimming took off 6 bases at V and 4 bases at J, with 12 bases between the two ends. Germline V gives CDR1 MNHEY, CDR2 SVGAGI. The CDR3 loop spans 13 amino acids. CDR3 sequence reads: CASRGGGPETQYF. The CDR3 DNA reads as TGTGCCAGCAGGGGGGGTGGCCCAGAGACCCAGTACTTC.

The chain is built from TRBV12-3 or TRBV12-4 and TRBJ2-7; 7 bases agree with TRBD2. Trimming took 6 bases from V and 3 from J; bases not matched to a gene: 5. CDR3 length: 13 residues. CDR3 protein: CASRGRGGYEQYF. The DNA of the CDR3 is TGTGCCAGCAGGGGGAGGGGTGGCTACGAGCAGTACTTC.

This chain connects TRBV25-1 to TRBJ2-1; D unresolved. V gave up 4 bases and J gave up 8 bases, with 9 bases separating them. The CDR3 length is 12 residues. Germline V CDR1 and CDR2: MGHDK, SYGVNS. CDR3 nucleotide sequence: TGTGCCAGCAGTGGAATGGGCTATGAGCAGTTCTTC. Residues: CASSGMGYEQFF.

The rearrangement uses TRBV6-1 and TRBJ2-3; 8 bases are a match to TRBD2. CDR3 length: 16 residues. V lost 2 bases, J lost 4 bases, and 8 bases stayed unmatched. Per germline, CDR1 MNHNS and CDR2 SASEGT. The CDR3 reads CASSEIGTSGADTQYF. The CDR3 DNA follows: TGTGCCAGCAGTGAAATAGGTACTAGCGGTGCAGATACGCAGTATTTT.

The chain links TRBV6-6 to TRBJ1-2, with D possibly TRBD1 on 5 matching bases. CDR3 length equals 14 residues. Trimming removed 2 bases at V and 8 bases at J, with 15 bases between. Germline lookup yields CDR1 MNHNY and CDR2 SVGAGI (reference sequence). The CDR3 is CASSYISQGEGYTF. CDR3 nucleotides: TGTGCCAGCAGTTACATCTCCCAGGGCGAGGGCTACACCTTC.

The chain recombines TRBV6-1 with TRBJ2-7; D is possibly TRBD1 (5 bases). From germline, CDR1 is MNHNS and CDR2 SASEGT. The CDR3 loop spans 18 amino acids. The V end was cut by 0 bases, the J end by 0 bases, with 18 bases between. CDR3 loop: CASSEAGQRGLGSYEQYF. As DNA, the CDR3 is TGTGCCAGCAGTGAAGCGGGGCAGCGCGGTTTGGGCTCCTACGAGCAGTACTTC.

This clone was recorded a few times. V is TRBV5-4 and J is TRBJ2-1; TRBD2 agrees at 7 bases. The germline V gene encodes CDR1 SGHNT and CDR2 YYREEE (reference sequence). J lost 10 bases, V lost 0 bases, and 13 bases had no gene match. The length of the CDR3 is 16 residues. This CDR3 reads CASSLEFSSGAPEQFF. Written as DNA, the CDR3 is TGTGCCAGCAGCTTGGAATTCTCTAGCGGTGCTCCCGAGCAGTTCTTC. Looking up the rest from reference TRBV5-4 and TRBJ2-1 gives the full variable domain: ETGVTQSPTHLIKTRGQQVTLRCSSQSGHNTVSWYQQALGQGPQFIFQYYREEENGRGNFPPRFSGLQFPNYSSELNVNALELDDSALYLCASSLEFSSGAPEQFFGPGTRLTVL.

The gene calls are TRBV19 and TRBJ1-5; possible D gene TRBD1, 6 bases. The V gene lost 1 base and the J gene lost 6 bases, with 19 bases spanning the gap. The CDR3 is 17 residues long. CDR1 is LNHDA, CDR2 SQIVND, per germline (reference sequence). CDR3 sequence (DNA): TGTGCCAGTAGTATAGGTCTTGGTGCGGGAGGGGGTCAGCCCCAGCATTTT. It translates to CASSIGLGAGGGQPQHF.

In DNA, the CDR3 is TGTGCCAGCAGTTTATCCTCTCTATACGGCTACACCTTC. It encodes CASSLSSLYGYTF. The J gene is TRBJ1-2, the V gene TRBV27, with no clear D. The CDR3 length is 13 residues. CDR1 and CDR2 (germline): MNHEY, SMNVEV (reference sequence). V was pared by 0 bases and J by 8 bases, with 10 bases between.

The chain has TRBV14 and TRBJ2-1, with 12 nucleotides matching TRBD2. The CDR3 spans 16 residues. Trimming cost V 1 base and J 7 bases; bases outside gene matches: 5. Germline V gene data show CDR1 as SGHDN and CDR2 as FVKESK. The CDR3 nucleotides read TGTGCCAGCAGCCAAGCCAAAGGACTAGCGGGAAATGAGCAGTTCTTC. This codes for CASSQAKGLAGNEQFF.

The rearrangement joins TRBV6-5 to TRBJ2-7, with D tentatively TRBD2 (6 bases). The germline V and J ends were trimmed by 6 bases and 12 bases, with 21 bases remaining between them. Germline V gene lookup returns CDR1 MNHEY and CDR2 SVGAGI. The CDR3 consists of 13 residues. CDR3 sequence reads: CASSIRDLDPLYF. CDR3 coding DNA: TGTGCCAGCAGCATTCGGGACTTGGACCCGCTGTACTTC.

The rearrangement links TRBV5-1 to TRBJ2-7, with a weak D call TRBD1 (5 bases). CDR1 SGHRS and CDR2 YFSETQ come from the germline V gene. CDR3 length equals 15 residues. The V end lost 2 bases, the J end lost 0 bases, and 12 bases lay between the germline ends. As DNA, the CDR3 is TGCGCCAGCAGCTTAGTAGGGGATCCCTCCTACGAGCAGTACTTC. It yields the protein CASSLVGDPSYEQYF.

CDR3: CASSVGQLYTF. DNA for the CDR3: TGTGCCAGCAGTGTCGGACAGCTCTACACCTTC. The V gene is TRBV28, the J gene TRBJ1-2; a weak D match, TRBD1 (6 bases). Germline assignment: CDR1 MDHEN and CDR2 SYDVKM. CDR3 size: 11 residues. Trimming removed 5 bases at V and 10 bases at J, with 11 bases between.

The chain combines TRBV28 with TRBJ2-7; 14 nucleotides align to TRBD2. V dropped 3 bases and J dropped 5; count of bases not matched to a gene: 6. Looked up from germline, CDR1 is MDHEN and CDR2 is SYDVKM. CDR3 length equals 16 residues. DNA for the CDR3: TGTGCCAGCAGTTTCTTAGGGACTAGCGGGAGCCACGAGCAGTACTTC. It specifies CASSFLGTSGSHEQYF. The variable domain in full, with the rest retrieved from reference TRBV28 and TRBJ2-7, is DVKVTQSSRYLVKRTGEKVFLECVQDMDHENMFWYRQDPGLGLRLIYFSYDVKMKEKGDIPEGYSVSREKKERFSLILESASTNQTSMYLCASSFLGTSGSHEQYFGPGTRLTVT.

This chain connects TRBV6-4 to TRBJ2-2; tentatively, D is TRBD1 (5 bases). V dropped 0 bases and J dropped 13 bases, with 12 bases sitting between them. The germline V gene encodes CDR1 MRHNA and CDR2 SNTAGT. The CDR3 has 13 residues. As DNA, the CDR3 is TGTGCCAGCAGTGACTCGAATTCAGGGTCGCTGTTTTTT. The encoded protein is CASSDSNSGSLFF.